This note documents a single TCR beta chain sequence. In the authors' methods: The authors estimated nucleated cell counts from reference gene primer amplification. Using immunoSEQ multiplex PCR, the repertoire was profiled, and TCRdb retains in-frame clones only, with some absent. V and J calls and clone size are copied from that table; D and trimming were computed from the DNA. Here the sample spans about 99,000 clones, over 80% being singletons. Germline V lookup: CDR1 SGHKS, CDR2 YYEKEE (reference sequence). The junction had 4 bases not matched to a gene; V was cut back by 0 bases and J by 5 bases. The CDR3 covers 14 residues. The data belong to a study of blood T cell repertoires in COVID-19. Study background: Samples came from the United States, Italy and Spain, spanning acute and convalescent COVID-19. The cDNA or gDNA used as material had been derived from T cells, B-cell-depleted T cells, or PBMCs.

The sequence came from a man aged 65 to 79 with active or convalescent COVID-19. The sample taken for sequencing was peripheral blood. The genes are TRBV5-5 and TRBJ1-1, with TRBD1 matching 7 bases. The CDR3 loop is CASSLAPGGTEAFF. CDR3 in DNA: TGTGCCAGCAGCTTGGCTCCAGGGGGAACTGAAGCTTTCTTT.